This T cell receptor beta chain was recorded in a study of blood T cell repertoires in COVID-19. Study summary: From the United States, Italy and Spain came samples of acute and convalescent COVID-19. PBMCs, B-cell-depleted T cells, or T cells provided the cDNA or gDNA that made up the material.

Per the study methods: Amplification with reference gene primers provided the estimates of nucleated cell counts. The method was immunoSEQ multiplex PCR; TCRdb's version includes in-frame clones alone and lacks a portion of them. The V and J calls and clone size were taken over from that table, and D and trimming were inferred from the DNA. The sample includes roughly 150,000 clones, roughly four fifths of them seen just once. CDR1 and CDR2 from the germline V gene are LNHDA and SQIVND (reference sequence). CDR3 size: 15 residues. J lost 5 bases, V lost 6 bases, and 10 bases had no gene match. This receptor was taken from a man between 65 and 80 years old with active or convalescent COVID-19. The J gene is TRBJ1-1, the V gene TRBV19; TRBD1 agrees at 9 bases. The sequenced sample was peripheral blood. The CDR3 reads CASSTTGGGRTEAFF. The CDR3 coding sequence is TGTGCCAGTAGCACCACAGGGGGCGGTCGGACTGAAGCTTTCTTT. Full variable domain (outside the CDR3, taken from reference TRBV19 and TRBJ1-1): DGGITQSPKYLFRKEGQNVTLSCEQNLNHDAMYWYRQDPGQGLRLIYYSQIVNDFQKGDIAEGYSVSREKKESFPLTVTSAQKNPTAFYLCASSTTGGGRTEAFFGQGTRLTVV.